One and the same sample provided the 31 T cell receptor beta chains below, sequenced in a study of early stage breast cancer tumors. Libraries were prepared by immunoSEQ multiplex PCR; TCRdb keeps only in-frame clonotypes and omits some of them. The table includes roughly 58,000 clones, about 90% detected once. Material: blood. Receptors were obtained from a person in their 70s with breast cancer.

This chain connects TRBV30 to TRBJ2-5; 8 bases match TRBD2. Germline CDR1 reads GTSNPN; CDR2 reads SVGIG (reference sequence). The CDR3 spans 12 residues. Trimming at V came to 8 bases and at J to 1 base, leaving 3 bases not matched to a gene. The CDR3 DNA reads as TGTGCCACCGGGAGGGTCCAAGAGACCCAGTACTTC. Residues: CATGRVQETQYF.

The chain joins TRBV29-1 to TRBJ2-3; 11 nucleotides agree with TRBD2. Germline CDR1 is SQVTM and CDR2 is ANQGSEA. This CDR3 is built from 15 residues. V trimming: 3 bases; J trimming: 3 bases; junction bases outside the gene matches: 5. CDR3 DNA: TGCAGCGTTGAGTACCTAGCGGGAGGAACAGATACGCAGTATTTT. This sequence encodes CSVEYLAGGTDTQYF.

The rearrangement uses TRBV19 and TRBJ1-2, with TRBD1 identical over 10 bases. CDR1 is LNHDA and CDR2 is SQIVND in the germline V gene (reference sequence). The CDR3 totals 13 residues. The V and J ends lost 8 bases and 6 bases, in that order; junction bases with no gene match: 6. DNA for the CDR3: TGTGCCAGTGGACCCGGGACAGGGGATGGCTACACCTTC. Amino acids: CASGPGTGDGYTF. Based on the CDR3 plus reference TRBV19 and TRBJ1-2, the full variable domain is DGGITQSPKYLFRKEGQNVTLSCEQNLNHDAMYWYRQDPGQGLRLIYYSQIVNDFQKGDIAEGYSVSREKKESFPLTVTSAQKNPTAFYLCASGPGTGDGYTFGSGTRLTVV.

The V gene is TRBV6-5, the J gene TRBJ2-5; no reliable D call. Trimming stripped 1 base from V and 7 bases from J, with 10 bases between. This CDR3 contains 13 residues. The V gene's germline CDR1 is MNHEY and CDR2 SVGAGI. The CDR3 sequence: CASSYYKRGTQYF. Written as DNA, the CDR3 is TGTGCCAGCAGTTACTACAAGAGAGGGACCCAGTACTTC.

The gene calls are TRBV9 and TRBJ2-7; 8 nucleotides align to TRBD2. The CDR3 consists of 15 residues. The V gene end was trimmed by 0 bases and the J gene end by 3 bases; junction bases not matched to a gene: 5. Germline V gene sequence: CDR1 SGDLS, CDR2 YYNGEE. CDR3 nucleotide sequence: TGTGCCAGCAGCGTAGAACCGGGGGGGCTCTACGAGCAGTACTTC. Translated, it gives CASSVEPGGLYEQYF.

The gene calls are TRBV19 and TRBJ2-1; possibly TRBD2 for D (5 bases). With 5 bases removed from V and 5 bases from J, the gap between germline ends came to 13 bases. This CDR3 has 14 residues. Germline V gene sequence: CDR1 LNHDA, CDR2 SQIVND (reference sequence). CDR3 sequence reads: CASSSRGLNNEQFF. The CDR3 DNA reads TGTGCCAGTAGTTCCCGAGGGCTTAACAATGAGCAGTTCTTC.

The rearrangement links TRBV7-8 to TRBJ2-7, with 11 nucleotides matching TRBD2. The CDR3 covers 16 residues. The trim removed 0 bases at V and 4 bases at J, leaving 5 bases unmatched. Germline V CDR1 and CDR2: SGHVS, FQNEAQ. The DNA for the CDR3 is TGTGCCAGCAGCTTAGCGGTAGCGGGGGGGCCTTACGAGCAGTACTTC. This encodes CASSLAVAGGPYEQYF.

The CDR3 DNA reads as TGTGCCAGCAGCTTAGTTAGTAGTGCCAGGGGCACGAACACTGAAGCTTTCTTT. This gives the protein CASSLVSSARGTNTEAFF. This chain connects TRBV11-2 to TRBJ1-1; D is perhaps TRBD1 (6 bases). In germline, CDR1 is SGHAT, CDR2 FQNNGV. V lost 1 base, J lost 1 base, and 19 bases lay in between. This CDR3 is 18 amino acids long.

The chain recombines TRBV7-2 with TRBJ2-1, with 7 bases that match TRBD2. CDR3 size: 16 residues. Germline CDR1 SGHTA, CDR2 FQGNSA. Losses at the gene ends were 3 bases for V and 10 bases for J; bases not matched to a gene: 15. The CDR3 sequence: CASSFRLATPEREQFF. CDR3 DNA sequence: TGTGCCAGCAGCTTCCGACTAGCCACCCCAGAACGAGAGCAGTTCTTC. The full variable domain, in which reference TRBV7-2 and TRBJ2-1 provide the parts outside the CDR3, is GAGVSQSPSNKVTEKGKDVELRCDPISGHTALYWYRQSLGQGLEFLIYFQGNSAPDKSGLPSDRFSAERTGGSVSTLTIQRTQQEDSAVYLCASSFRLATPEREQFFGPGTRLTVL.

The CDR3 reads CASGDRHNEKLFF. CDR3 coding DNA: TGTGCCAGCGGGGACAGGCATAATGAAAAACTGTTTTTT. This rearrangement joins TRBV19 to TRBJ1-4, with 8 bases fitting TRBD1. This CDR3 spans 13 amino acids. The junction had 4 bases not matched to a gene; V was cut back by 9 bases and J by 4 bases. The V gene's germline CDR1 is LNHDA and CDR2 SQIVND (reference sequence).

This clone was seen once. The chain employs TRBV6-6 and TRBJ2-3, with 7 bases identical to TRBD1. Trimming removed 6 bases from V and 1 base from J; junction bases left unmatched: 1. This CDR3 contains 13 residues. Germline V gene sequence: CDR1 MNHNY, CDR2 SVGAGI (reference sequence). The CDR3 nucleotides are TGTGCCAGCAGGCAGGGGGGCACAGATACGCAGTATTTT. Translation gives CASRQGGTDTQYF.

The chain joins TRBV7-2 to TRBJ2-3, with 8 nucleotides matching TRBD2. V was pared by 6 bases and J by 2 bases, with 7 bases of the junction left unmatched. The CDR3 contains 15 residues. Germline-derived CDR1 and CDR2 are SGHTA and FQGNSA. CDR3 sequence reads: CASRSPGLVTDTQYF. CDR3 in DNA: TGTGCCAGCAGATCTCCGGGACTAGTCACAGATACGCAGTATTTT.

CDR3 nucleotides: TGCAGTGCCCAGGGCATAGATACGCAGTATTTT. Translated: CSAQGIDTQYF. The chain carries TRBV20-1 and TRBJ2-3; a possible D gene is TRBD1 (5 bases). V was shortened by 6 bases and J by 5 bases, with 9 bases between the two germline ends. The CDR3 consists of 11 residues. Looked up from germline, CDR1 is DFQATT and CDR2 is SNEGSKA (reference sequence).

This chain links TRBV5-1 with TRBJ1-1, with a tentative D call TRBD1 (6 bases). This CDR3 is built from 14 residues. Germline loops: CDR1 SGHRS, CDR2 YFSETQ. V lost 0 bases and J 5 bases, leaving 11 bases between the germline ends. For the CDR3, the DNA is TGCGCCAGCAGCTTGGCCAGGGGAACAACTGAAGCTTTCTTT. It codes for CASSLARGTTEAFF.

The chain links TRBV9 to TRBJ2-2, with D uncertain. In germline, CDR1 is SGDLS, CDR2 YYNGEE. Trimming took 3 bases from V and 1 from J, leaving 16 bases between them. CDR3 length equals 17 residues. CDR3 region: CASSAIMGRRNTGELFF. DNA for the CDR3: TGTGCCAGCAGCGCCATTATGGGCAGGCGGAACACCGGGGAGCTGTTTTTT.

The chain recombines TRBV20-1 with TRBJ2-7; D unclear. Trimming pared 6 bases from V and 3 bases from J, leaving 9 bases between. Germline loops: CDR1 DFQATT, CDR2 SNEGSKA (reference sequence). This CDR3 has 11 residues. CDR3 loop: CSAKDIYEQYF. The CDR3 bases are TGCAGTGCCAAAGACATCTACGAGCAGTACTTC.

This clone has a single count. CDR3 region: CASSGRDSLTRDYGYTF. CDR3 DNA sequence: TGTGCCAGCAGCGGCCGGGACAGCTTAACTCGCGACTATGGCTACACCTTC. The rearrangement uses TRBV9 and TRBJ1-2; TRBD1 matches at 7 bases. Germline V gene data show CDR1 as SGDLS and CDR2 as YYNGEE. Trimming cost V 3 bases and J 3 bases; bases outside gene matches: 14. This CDR3 contains 17 residues.

This clone was recorded once. The CDR3 DNA reads TGTGCCTGGAGTGTCGGCAGGGATAACTATGGCTACACCTTC. Translated, it gives CAWSVGRDNYGYTF. The V call is TRBV30, the J call TRBJ1-2; possibly TRBD1 for D (5 bases). The CDR3 has 14 amino acids. CDR1 is GTSNPN, CDR2 SVGIG, per germline (reference sequence). V shed 0 bases and J shed 1 base, with 9 bases lying between them.

This chain joins TRBV9 and TRBJ2-1, with TRBD2 matching 10 bases. The trim removed 3 bases at V and 0 bases at J, leaving 3 bases unmatched. The germline CDR1 and CDR2 sequences are SGDLS and YYNGEE. This CDR3 is built from 16 residues. DNA of the CDR3: TGTGCCAGCAGCGGCCTAGCGGGAGTCTCCTACAATGAGCAGTTCTTC. Translated, it gives CASSGLAGVSYNEQFF.

The chain links TRBV6-6 to TRBJ1-5; D ambiguous. Germline assignment: CDR1 MNHNY and CDR2 SVGAGI (reference sequence). V was trimmed by 7 bases and J by 5 bases, leaving 9 bases between them. The CDR3 has 12 amino acids. CDR3 protein: CASNPGDQPQHF. Here the CDR3 DNA reads TGTGCCAGCAACCCGGGAGATCAGCCCCAGCATTTT.

The chain couples TRBV7-9 to TRBJ2-2; the D gene is possibly TRBD2 (5 bases). CDR1 and CDR2 (germline): SEHNR, FQNEAQ (reference sequence). V was trimmed by 1 base and J by 3 bases, leaving 9 bases between them. The CDR3 has 15 amino acids. CDR3 nucleotides: TGTGCCAGCAGCTTAGGAGCGGCCGACACCGGGGAGCTGTTTTTT. It codes for CASSLGAADTGELFF. Supplemented by reference TRBV7-9 and TRBJ2-2, the full variable domain reads DTGVSQNPRHKITKRGQNVTFRCDPISEHNRLYWYRQTLGQGPEFLTYFQNEAQLEKSRLLSDRFSAERPKGSFSTLEIQRTEQGDSAMYLCASSLGAADTGELFFGEGSRLTVL.

The gene calls are TRBV30 and TRBJ2-3, with 11 bases that match TRBD2. CDR1 is GTSNPN, CDR2 SVGIG, per germline (reference sequence). The CDR3 is made up of 15 amino acids. The V gene end was trimmed by 2 bases and the J gene end by 4 bases; junction bases not matched to a gene: 5. This chain's CDR3 is CAWSLNSGGADTQYF. Here the CDR3 DNA reads TGTGCCTGGAGTCTGAATAGCGGGGGGGCAGATACGCAGTATTTT.

The rearrangement links TRBV29-1 to TRBJ1-2; D might be TRBD1 (5 bases). This CDR3 comprises 11 residues. The V end lost 7 bases, the J end lost 8 bases, and 14 bases lay between the germline ends. Germline CDR1 reads SQVTM; CDR2 reads ANQGSEA. Here the CDR3 reads CSAADRWGYTF. Written as DNA, the CDR3 is TGCAGCGCTGCTGACAGATGGGGCTACACCTTC.

This clone was picked up a small number of times. The chain is built from TRBV19 and TRBJ1-2; D is unresolved. The germline V gene encodes CDR1 LNHDA and CDR2 SQIVND (reference sequence). This CDR3 comprises 14 residues. V lost 6 bases to trimming and J lost 0 bases, with 11 bases between them. The chain's CDR3 is CASSTPGSNYGYTF. The CDR3 DNA sequence: TGTGCCAGTAGCACCCCGGGGTCTAACTATGGCTACACCTTC. The full variable domain, its missing parts supplied by reference TRBV19 and TRBJ1-2, is DGGITQSPKYLFRKEGQNVTLSCEQNLNHDAMYWYRQDPGQGLRLIYYSQIVNDFQKGDIAEGYSVSREKKESFPLTVTSAQKNPTAFYLCASSTPGSNYGYTFGSGTRLTVV.

The V and J genes are TRBV4-1 and TRBJ1-2, with 7 bases fitting TRBD1. Germline V gene lookup returns CDR1 MGHRA and CDR2 YSYEKL. V was clipped by 5 bases and J by 5 bases; unmatched bases: 14. CDR3 length: 16 residues. CDR3: CASSTYTQGYPYGYTF. DNA of the CDR3: TGCGCCAGCAGCACCTACACACAGGGGTATCCTTATGGCTACACCTTC.

The chain combines TRBV29-1 with TRBJ2-4; no clear D. CDR3 length: 16 residues. The V gene's germline CDR1 is SQVTM and CDR2 ANQGSEA. V gave up 0 bases and J gave up 0 bases, with 12 bases separating them. The CDR3 bases are TGCAGCGTTGAAGATCGGCGGTCGCTAGCCAAAAACATTCAGTACTTC. Its translation: CSVEDRRSLAKNIQYF.

V gene TRBV5-5 combines with J gene TRBJ2-2; the match to TRBD1 covers 8 bases. Germline V gene data show CDR1 as SGHKS and CDR2 as YYEKEE (reference sequence). The ends lost 6 bases at V and 5 bases at J; junction bases unmatched: 15. The CDR3 has 17 amino acids. CDR3 sequence: CASIGSFGQGATGELFF. The CDR3 coding sequence is TGTGCCAGCATCGGATCTTTCGGACAGGGTGCGACCGGGGAGCTGTTTTTT.

The CDR3 region is CAWSPGGQGTSPLHF. CDR3 nucleotide sequence: TGTGCCTGGAGTCCCGGGGGGCAGGGAACTTCACCCCTCCACTTT. The chain joins TRBV30 to TRBJ1-6, with a weak D call TRBD1 (6 bases). The CDR3 runs to 15 residues. CDR1 is GTSNPN, CDR2 SVGIG, per germline (reference sequence). V was clipped by 2 bases and J by 9 bases, with 17 bases between them.

The V and J genes are TRBV29-1 and TRBJ2-7; TRBD1 aligns across 9 bases. Germline lookup yields CDR1 SQVTM and CDR2 ANQGSEA. CDR3 length equals 18 residues. V shed 3 bases and J 2 bases; nucleotides not matched to a gene: 17. This CDR3 is CSVDPDQVGTGIPYEQYF. The CDR3 bases are TGCAGCGTTGACCCCGATCAGGTCGGGACAGGGATCCCCTACGAGCAGTACTTC.

The V and J genes are TRBV28 and TRBJ2-7; 7 positions agree with TRBD2. V gave up 5 bases and J gave up 3 bases; unmatched junction bases: 7. Looked up from germline, CDR1 is MDHEN and CDR2 is SYDVKM. The CDR3 runs to 14 residues. The CDR3 DNA follows: TGTGCCAGCAGTGCCCTCGGGGGGATCTACGAGCAGTACTTC. Its translation is CASSALGGIYEQYF.

CDR3 coding DNA: TGTGCCAGTAGGAGACAGGGATGGGGATACACCGGGGAGCTGTTTTTT. Protein product: CASRRQGWGYTGELFF. The chain couples TRBV19 to TRBJ2-2, with 7 bases aligning to TRBD1. V shed 6 bases, J shed 3 bases, and the junction held 10 bases outside the gene matches. Germline assignment: CDR1 LNHDA and CDR2 SQIVND (reference sequence). The CDR3 is made up of 16 amino acids.